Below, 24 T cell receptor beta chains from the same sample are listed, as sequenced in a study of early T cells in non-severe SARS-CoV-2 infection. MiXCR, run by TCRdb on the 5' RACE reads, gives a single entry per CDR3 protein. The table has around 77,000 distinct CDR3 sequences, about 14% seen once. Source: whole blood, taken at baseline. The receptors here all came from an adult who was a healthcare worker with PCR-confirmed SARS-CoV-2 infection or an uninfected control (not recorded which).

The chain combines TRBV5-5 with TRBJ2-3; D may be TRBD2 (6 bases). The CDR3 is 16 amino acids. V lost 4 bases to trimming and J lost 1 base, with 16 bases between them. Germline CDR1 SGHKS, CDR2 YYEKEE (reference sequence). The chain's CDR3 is CASSPLPGEGTDTQYF. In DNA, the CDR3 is TGTGCCAGCAGCCCCCTCCCGGGAGAAGGCACAGATACGCAGTATTTT.

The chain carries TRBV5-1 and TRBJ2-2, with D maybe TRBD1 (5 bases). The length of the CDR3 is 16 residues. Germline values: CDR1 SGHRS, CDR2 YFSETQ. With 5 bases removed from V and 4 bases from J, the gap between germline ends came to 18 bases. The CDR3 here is CASSSSGWISTGELFF. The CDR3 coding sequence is TGCGCCAGCAGTTCCTCAGGGTGGATTAGCACCGGGGAGCTGTTTTTT.

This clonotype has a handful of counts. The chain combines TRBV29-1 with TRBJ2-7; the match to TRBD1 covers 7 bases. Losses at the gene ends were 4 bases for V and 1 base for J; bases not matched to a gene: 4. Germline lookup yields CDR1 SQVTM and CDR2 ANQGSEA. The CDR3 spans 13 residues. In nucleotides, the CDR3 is TGCAGCGTTGGGACAGGCAATTCCTACGAGCAGTACTTC. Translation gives CSVGTGNSYEQYF.

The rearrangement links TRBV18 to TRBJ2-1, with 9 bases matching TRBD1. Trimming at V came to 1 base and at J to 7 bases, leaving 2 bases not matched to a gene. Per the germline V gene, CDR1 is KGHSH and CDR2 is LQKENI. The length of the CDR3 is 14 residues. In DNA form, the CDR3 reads TGTGCCAGCTCACCACGGGACAGGGCGAATGAGCAGTTCTTC. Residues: CASSPRDRANEQFF.

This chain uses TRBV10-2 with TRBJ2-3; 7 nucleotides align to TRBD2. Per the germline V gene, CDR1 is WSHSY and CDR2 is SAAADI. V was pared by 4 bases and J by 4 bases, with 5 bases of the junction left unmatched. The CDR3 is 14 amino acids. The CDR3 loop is CASSARELPDTQYF. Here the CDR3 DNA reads TGCGCCAGCAGTGCGCGGGAGTTGCCAGATACGCAGTATTTT.

CDR3 protein: CASSEAGTDTQYF. CDR3 bases: TGTGCCAGCAGTGAAGCGGGCACAGATACGCAGTATTTT. The chain has TRBV6-1 and TRBJ2-3; D is undetermined. Looked up from germline, CDR1 is MNHNS and CDR2 is SASEGT. This CDR3 is 13 amino acids long. Trimming left V 0 bases short and J 1 base short, with 2 bases between.

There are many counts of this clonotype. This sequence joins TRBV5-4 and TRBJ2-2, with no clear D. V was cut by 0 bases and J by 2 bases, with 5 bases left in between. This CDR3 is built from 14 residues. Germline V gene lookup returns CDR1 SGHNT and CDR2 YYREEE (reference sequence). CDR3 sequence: CASSLDPNTGELFF. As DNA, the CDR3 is TGTGCCAGCAGCTTGGACCCTAACACCGGGGAGCTGTTTTTT.

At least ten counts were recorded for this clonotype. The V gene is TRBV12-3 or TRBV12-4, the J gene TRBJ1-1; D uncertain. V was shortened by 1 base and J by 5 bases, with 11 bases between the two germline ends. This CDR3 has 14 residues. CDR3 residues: CASSLGGVGTEAFF. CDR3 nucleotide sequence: TGTGCCAGCAGTTTAGGGGGAGTCGGGACTGAAGCTTTCTTT.

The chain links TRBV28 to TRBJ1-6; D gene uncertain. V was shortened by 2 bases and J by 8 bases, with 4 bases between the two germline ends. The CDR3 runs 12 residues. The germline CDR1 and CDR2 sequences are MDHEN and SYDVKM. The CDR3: CASSLVDSPLHF. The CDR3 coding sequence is TGTGCCAGCAGTTTAGTGGATTCACCCCTCCACTTT.

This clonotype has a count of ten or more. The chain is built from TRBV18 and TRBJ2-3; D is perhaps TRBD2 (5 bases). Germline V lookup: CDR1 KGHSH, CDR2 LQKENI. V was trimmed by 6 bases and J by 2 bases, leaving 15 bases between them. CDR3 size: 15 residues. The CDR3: CASSPRAEATDTQYF. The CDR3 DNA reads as TGTGCCAGCTCGCCTCGGGCGGAGGCCACAGATACGCAGTATTTT.

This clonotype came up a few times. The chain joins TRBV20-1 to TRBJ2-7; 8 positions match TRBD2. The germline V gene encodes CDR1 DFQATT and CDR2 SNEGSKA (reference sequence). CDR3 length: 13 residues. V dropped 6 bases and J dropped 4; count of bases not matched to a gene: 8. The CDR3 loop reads CSAREGLEYEQYF. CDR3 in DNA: TGCAGTGCCCGGGAGGGATTGGAGTACGAGCAGTACTTC.

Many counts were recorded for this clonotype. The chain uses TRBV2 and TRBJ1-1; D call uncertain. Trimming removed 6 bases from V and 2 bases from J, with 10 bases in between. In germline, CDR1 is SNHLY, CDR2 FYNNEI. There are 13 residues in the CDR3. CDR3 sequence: CASRREINTEAFF. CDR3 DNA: TGTGCCAGCAGGAGGGAGATCAACACTGAAGCTTTCTTT.

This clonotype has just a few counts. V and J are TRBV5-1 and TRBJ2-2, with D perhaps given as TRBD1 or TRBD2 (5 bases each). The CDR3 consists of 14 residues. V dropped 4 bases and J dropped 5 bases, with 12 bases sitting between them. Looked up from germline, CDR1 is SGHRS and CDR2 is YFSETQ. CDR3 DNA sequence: TGCGCCAGCAGCGCCGGGACCCAAACCGGGGAGCTGTTTTTT. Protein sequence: CASSAGTQTGELFF.

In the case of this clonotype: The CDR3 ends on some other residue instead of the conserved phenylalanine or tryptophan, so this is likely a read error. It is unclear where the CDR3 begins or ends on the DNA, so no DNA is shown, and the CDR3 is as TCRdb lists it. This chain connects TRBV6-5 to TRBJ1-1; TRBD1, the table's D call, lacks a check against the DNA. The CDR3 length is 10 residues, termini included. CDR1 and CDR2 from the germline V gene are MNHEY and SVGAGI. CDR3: CASSYSSPTS.

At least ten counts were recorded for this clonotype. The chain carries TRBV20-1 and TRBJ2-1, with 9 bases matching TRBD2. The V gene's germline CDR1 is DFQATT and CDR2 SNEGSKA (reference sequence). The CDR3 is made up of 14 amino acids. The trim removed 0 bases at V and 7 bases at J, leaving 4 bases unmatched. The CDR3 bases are TGCAGTGCTAGAGATAGCGGGAGACAGAATGAGCAGTTCTTC. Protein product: CSARDSGRQNEQFF.

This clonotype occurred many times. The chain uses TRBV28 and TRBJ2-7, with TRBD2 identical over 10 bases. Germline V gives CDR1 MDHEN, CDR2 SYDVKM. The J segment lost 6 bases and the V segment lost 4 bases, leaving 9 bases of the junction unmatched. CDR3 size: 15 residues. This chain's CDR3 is CASSSTLGLAVEQYF. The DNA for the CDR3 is TGTGCCAGCAGTTCTACACTAGGACTAGCGGTCGAGCAGTACTTC.

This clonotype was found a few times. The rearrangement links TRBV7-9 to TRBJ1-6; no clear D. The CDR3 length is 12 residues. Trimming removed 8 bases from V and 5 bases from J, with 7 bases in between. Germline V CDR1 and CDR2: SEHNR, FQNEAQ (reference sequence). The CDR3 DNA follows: TGTGCCAGCGGCCGGGATAATTCACCCCTCCACTTT. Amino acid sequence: CASGRDNSPLHF.

The CDR3 protein is CASSLRGYHSFANTGELFF. CDR3 bases: TGCGCCAGCAGCCTCAGAGGGTATCATTCGTTCGCGAACACCGGGGAGCTGTTTTTT. The chain carries TRBV4-1 and TRBJ2-2; tentative D call: TRBD2 (5 bases). The CDR3 totals 19 residues. CDR1 is MGHRA, CDR2 YSYEKL, per germline. V lost 4 bases and J lost 0, with 21 bases in between.

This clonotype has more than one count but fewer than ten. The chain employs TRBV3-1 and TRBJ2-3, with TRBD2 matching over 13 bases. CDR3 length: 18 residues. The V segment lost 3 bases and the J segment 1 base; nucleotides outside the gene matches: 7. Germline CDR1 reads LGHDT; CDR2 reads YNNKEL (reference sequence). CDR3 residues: CASSQGTSGIVGTDTQYF. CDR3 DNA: TGTGCCAGCAGCCAGGGGACTAGCGGGATCGTCGGCACAGATACGCAGTATTTT.

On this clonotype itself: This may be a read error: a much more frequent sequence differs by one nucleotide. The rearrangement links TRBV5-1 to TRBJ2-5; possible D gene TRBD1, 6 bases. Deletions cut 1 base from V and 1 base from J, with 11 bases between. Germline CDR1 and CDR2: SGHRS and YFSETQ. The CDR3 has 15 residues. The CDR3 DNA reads TGCGCCAGCAGCTTGACAGGGTCTGTCCAAGAGACCCAGTACTTC. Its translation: CASSLTGSVQETQYF.

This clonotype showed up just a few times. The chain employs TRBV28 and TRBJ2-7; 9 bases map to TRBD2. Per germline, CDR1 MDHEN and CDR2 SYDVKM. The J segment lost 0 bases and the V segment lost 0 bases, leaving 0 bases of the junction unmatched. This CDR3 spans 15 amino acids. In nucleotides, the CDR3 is TGTGCCAGCAGTTTATGGACTAGCGGCTCCTACGAGCAGTACTTC. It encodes CASSLWTSGSYEQYF.

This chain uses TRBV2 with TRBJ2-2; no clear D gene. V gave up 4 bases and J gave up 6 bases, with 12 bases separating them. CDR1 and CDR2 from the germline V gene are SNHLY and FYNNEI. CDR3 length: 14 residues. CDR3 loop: CASSGYLGSGELFF. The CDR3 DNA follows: TGTGCCAGCAGTGGCTATCTAGGATCCGGGGAGCTGTTTTTT.

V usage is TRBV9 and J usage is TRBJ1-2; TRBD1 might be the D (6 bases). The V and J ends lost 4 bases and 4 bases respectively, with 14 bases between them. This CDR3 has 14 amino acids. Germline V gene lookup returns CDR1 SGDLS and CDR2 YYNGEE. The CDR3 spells CASSPGRGVYGYTF. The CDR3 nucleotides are TGTGCCAGCAGCCCCGGAAGGGGGGTCTATGGCTACACCTTC.

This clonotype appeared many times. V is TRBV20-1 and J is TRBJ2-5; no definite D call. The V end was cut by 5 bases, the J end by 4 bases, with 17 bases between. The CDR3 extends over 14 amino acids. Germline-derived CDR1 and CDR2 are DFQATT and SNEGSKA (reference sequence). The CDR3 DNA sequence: TGCAGTGCTCAGAATCCCCGGGTAGCAGAGACCCAGTACTTC. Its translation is CSAQNPRVAETQYF.